This TCR beta chain was profiled in a study of cytomegalovirus exposure and HLA in healthy donors. The protocol was immunoSEQ multiplex PCR, while the TCRdb copy is restricted to in-frame clones and leaves out a portion. Of 150,000 to 200,000 clones in the sample, roughly 89% were seen once. The CDR3 covers 10 residues. V was clipped by 4 bases and J by 14 bases, with 11 bases between them. CDR1 is MNHEY and CDR2 is SVGAGI in the germline V gene. This receptor was taken from a woman under 30 in good health and CMV-seropositive. Sequenced input: PBMCs. The chain employs TRBV6-5 and TRBJ1-2; no clear D. CDR3 sequence: CASSSPGWTF. CDR3 sequence (DNA): TGTGCCAGCAGTTCCCCGGGTTGGACCTTC.